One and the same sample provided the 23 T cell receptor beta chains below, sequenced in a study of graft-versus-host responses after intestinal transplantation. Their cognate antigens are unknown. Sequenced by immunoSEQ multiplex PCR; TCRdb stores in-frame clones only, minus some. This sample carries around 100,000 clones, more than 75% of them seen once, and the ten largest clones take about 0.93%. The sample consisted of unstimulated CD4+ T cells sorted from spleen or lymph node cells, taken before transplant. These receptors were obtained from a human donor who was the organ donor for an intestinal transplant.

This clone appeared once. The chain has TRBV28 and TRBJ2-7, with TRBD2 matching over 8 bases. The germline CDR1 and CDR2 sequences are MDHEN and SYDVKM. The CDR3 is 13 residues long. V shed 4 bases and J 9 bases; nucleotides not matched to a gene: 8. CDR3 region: CASSYGERGRQYF. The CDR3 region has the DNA TGTGCCAGCAGTTACGGGGAGCGGGGGAGGCAGTACTTC.

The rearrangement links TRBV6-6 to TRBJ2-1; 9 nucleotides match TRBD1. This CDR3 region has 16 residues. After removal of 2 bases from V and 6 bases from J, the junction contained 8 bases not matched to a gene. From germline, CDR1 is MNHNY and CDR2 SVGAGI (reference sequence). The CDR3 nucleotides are TGTGCCAGCAGTTACGCAGGCCAGACAGGGGGCAATGAGCAGTTCTTC. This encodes CASSYAGQTGGNEQFF.

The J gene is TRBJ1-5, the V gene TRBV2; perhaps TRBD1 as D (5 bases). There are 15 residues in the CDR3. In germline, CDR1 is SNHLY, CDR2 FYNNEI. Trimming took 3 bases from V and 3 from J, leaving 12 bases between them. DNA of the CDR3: TGTGCCAGCAGTGAGAATAGGGGCCTCAATCAGCCCCAGCATTTT. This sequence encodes CASSENRGLNQPQHF.

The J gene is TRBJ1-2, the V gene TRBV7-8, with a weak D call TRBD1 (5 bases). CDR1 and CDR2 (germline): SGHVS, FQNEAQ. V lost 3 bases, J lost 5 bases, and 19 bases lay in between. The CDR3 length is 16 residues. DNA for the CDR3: TGTGCCAGCAGCTTCCTACACACCGGGACCGAATATGGCTACACCTTC. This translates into CASSFLHTGTEYGYTF.

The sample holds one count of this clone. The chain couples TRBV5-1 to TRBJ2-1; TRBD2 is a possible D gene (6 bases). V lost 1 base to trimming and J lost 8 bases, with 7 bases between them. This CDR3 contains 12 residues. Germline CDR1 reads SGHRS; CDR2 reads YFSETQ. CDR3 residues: CASSLRRDEQFF. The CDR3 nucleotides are TGCGCCAGCAGCTTGAGGAGGGATGAGCAGTTCTTC.

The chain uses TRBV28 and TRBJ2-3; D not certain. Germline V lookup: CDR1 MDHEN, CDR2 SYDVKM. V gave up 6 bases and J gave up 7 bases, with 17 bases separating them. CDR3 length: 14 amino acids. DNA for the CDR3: TGTGCCAGCAGCGACCTAACCCCGAGGAATACGCAGTATTTT. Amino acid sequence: CASSDLTPRNTQYF.

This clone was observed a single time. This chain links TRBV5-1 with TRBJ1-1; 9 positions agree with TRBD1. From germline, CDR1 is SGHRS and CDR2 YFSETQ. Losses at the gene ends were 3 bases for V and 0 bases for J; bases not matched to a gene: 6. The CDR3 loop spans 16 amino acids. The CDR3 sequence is CASSSRDRDMNTEAFF. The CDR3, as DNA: TGCGCCAGCAGCTCCCGGGACAGGGATATGAACACTGAAGCTTTCTTT. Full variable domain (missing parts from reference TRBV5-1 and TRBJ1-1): KAGVTQTPRYLIKTRGQQVTLSCSPISGHRSVSWYQQTPGQGLQFLFEYFSETQRNKGNFPGRFSGRQFSNSRSEMNVSTLELGDSALYLCASSSRDRDMNTEAFFGQGTRLTVV.

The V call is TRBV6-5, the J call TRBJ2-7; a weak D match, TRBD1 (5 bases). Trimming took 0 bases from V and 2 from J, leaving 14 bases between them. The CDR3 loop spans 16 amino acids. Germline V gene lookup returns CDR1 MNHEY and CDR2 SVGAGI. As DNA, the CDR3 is TGTGCCAGCAGTTACTCATCAGGGTACCGGCCCTACGAGCAGTACTTC. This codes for CASSYSSGYRPYEQYF.

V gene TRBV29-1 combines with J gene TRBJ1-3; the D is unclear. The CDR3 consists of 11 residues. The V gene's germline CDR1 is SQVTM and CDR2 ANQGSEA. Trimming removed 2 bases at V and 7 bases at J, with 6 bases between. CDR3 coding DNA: TGCAGCGTTGAATCCCGGAACACCATATATTTT. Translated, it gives CSVESRNTIYF.

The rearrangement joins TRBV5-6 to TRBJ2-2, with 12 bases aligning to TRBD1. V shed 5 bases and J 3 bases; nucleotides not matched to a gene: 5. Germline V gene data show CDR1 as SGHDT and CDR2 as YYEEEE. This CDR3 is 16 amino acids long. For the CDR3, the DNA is TGTGCCAGCAGAACCGGGACAGGGGGCTACACCGGGGAGCTGTTTTTT. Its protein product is CASRTGTGGYTGELFF.

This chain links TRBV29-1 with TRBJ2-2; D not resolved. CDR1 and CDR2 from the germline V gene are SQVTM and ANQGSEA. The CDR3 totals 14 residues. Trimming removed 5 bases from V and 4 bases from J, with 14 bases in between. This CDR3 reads CSVTTPLSTGELFF. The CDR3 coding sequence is TGCAGCGTTACGACACCCCTTAGCACCGGGGAGCTGTTTTTT.

As DNA, the CDR3 is TGTGCCAGCAGCTTGGTCCTAGCGTCCGAGACCCAGTACTTC. This translates into CASSLVLASETQYF. The chain is built from TRBV5-6 and TRBJ2-5; TRBD2 might be the D (6 bases). The CDR3 has 14 residues. Germline lookup yields CDR1 SGHDT and CDR2 YYEEEE. V shed 0 bases and J shed 5 bases, with 11 bases lying between them.

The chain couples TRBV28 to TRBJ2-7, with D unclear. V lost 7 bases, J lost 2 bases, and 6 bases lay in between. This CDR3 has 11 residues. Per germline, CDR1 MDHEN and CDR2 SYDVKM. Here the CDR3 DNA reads TGTGCCAGCAAGGGCCCCTACGAGCAGTACTTC. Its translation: CASKGPYEQYF.

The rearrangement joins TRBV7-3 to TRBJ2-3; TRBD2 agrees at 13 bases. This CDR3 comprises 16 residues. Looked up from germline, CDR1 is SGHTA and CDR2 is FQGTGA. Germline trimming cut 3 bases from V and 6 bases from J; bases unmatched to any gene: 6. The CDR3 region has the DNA TGTGCCAGCAGCTTGCAGGGACTAGCGGGGCGGGATACGCAGTATTTT. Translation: CASSLQGLAGRDTQYF. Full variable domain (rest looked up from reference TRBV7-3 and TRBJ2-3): GAGVSQTPSNKVTEKGKYVELRCDPISGHTALYWYRQSLGQGPEFLIYFQGTGAADDSGLPNDRFFAVRPEGSVSTLKIQRTERGDSAVYLCASSLQGLAGRDTQYFGPGTRLTVL.

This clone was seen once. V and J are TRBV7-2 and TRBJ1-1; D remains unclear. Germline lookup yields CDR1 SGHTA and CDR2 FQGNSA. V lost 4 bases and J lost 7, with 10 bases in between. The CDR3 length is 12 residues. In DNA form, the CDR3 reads TGTGCCAGCAGCTGGACGGTTGGTGAAGCTTTCTTT. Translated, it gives CASSWTVGEAFF. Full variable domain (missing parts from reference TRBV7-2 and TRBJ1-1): GAGVSQSPSNKVTEKGKDVELRCDPISGHTALYWYRQSLGQGLEFLIYFQGNSAPDKSGLPSDRFSAERTGGSVSTLTIQRTQQEDSAVYLCASSWTVGEAFFGQGTRLTVV.

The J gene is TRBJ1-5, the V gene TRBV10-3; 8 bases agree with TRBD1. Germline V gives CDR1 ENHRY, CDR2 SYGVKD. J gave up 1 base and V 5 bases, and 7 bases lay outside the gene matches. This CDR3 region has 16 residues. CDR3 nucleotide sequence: TGTGCCATCAGTAACCGGGACAGGAGGAGCAATCAGCCCCAGCATTTT. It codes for CAISNRDRRSNQPQHF.

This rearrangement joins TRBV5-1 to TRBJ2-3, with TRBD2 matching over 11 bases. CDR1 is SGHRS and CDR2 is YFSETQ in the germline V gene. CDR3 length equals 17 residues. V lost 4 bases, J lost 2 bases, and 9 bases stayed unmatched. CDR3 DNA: TGCGCCAGCAGCACGATAGCGGGGGGGCTCCTCACAGATACGCAGTATTTT. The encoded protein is CASSTIAGGLLTDTQYF.

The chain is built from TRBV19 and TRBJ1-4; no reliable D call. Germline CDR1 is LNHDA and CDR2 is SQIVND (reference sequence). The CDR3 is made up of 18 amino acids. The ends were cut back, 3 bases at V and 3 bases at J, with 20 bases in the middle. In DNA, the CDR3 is TGTGCCAGTAGTATCCCCGACTACGAAGTAGCTCCTAATGAAAAACTGTTTTTT. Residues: CASSIPDYEVAPNEKLFF.

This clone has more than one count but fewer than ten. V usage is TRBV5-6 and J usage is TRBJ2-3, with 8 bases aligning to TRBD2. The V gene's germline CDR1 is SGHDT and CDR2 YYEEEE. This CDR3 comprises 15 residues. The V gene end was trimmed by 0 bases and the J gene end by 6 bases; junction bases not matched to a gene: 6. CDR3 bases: TGTGCCAGCAGCTTGGGGATGACTAGCGCGGATACGCAGTATTTT. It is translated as CASSLGMTSADTQYF.

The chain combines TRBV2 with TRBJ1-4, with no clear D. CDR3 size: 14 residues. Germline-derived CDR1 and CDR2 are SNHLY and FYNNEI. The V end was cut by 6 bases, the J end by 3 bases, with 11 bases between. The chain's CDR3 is CASSWGDANEKLFF. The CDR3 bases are TGTGCCAGCAGCTGGGGTGACGCTAATGAAAAACTGTTTTTT.

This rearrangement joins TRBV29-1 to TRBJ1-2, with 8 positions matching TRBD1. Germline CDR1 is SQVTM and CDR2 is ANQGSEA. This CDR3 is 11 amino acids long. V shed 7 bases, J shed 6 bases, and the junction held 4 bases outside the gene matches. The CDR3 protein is CSAGQGNGYTF. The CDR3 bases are TGCAGCGCTGGACAGGGAAATGGCTACACCTTC.

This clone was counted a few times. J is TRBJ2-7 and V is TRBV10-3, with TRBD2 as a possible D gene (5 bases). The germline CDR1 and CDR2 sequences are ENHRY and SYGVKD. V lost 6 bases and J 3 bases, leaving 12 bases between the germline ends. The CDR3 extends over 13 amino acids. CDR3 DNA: TGTGCCATCAGCTCCGGGATTCTCTACGAGCAGTACTTC. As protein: CAISSGILYEQYF.

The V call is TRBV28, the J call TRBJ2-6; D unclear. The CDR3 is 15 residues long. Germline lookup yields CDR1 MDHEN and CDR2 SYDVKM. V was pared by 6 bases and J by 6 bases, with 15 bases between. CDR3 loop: CASRGTAGKANVLTF. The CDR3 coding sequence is TGTGCCAGCAGAGGAACAGCTGGTAAGGCCAACGTCCTGACTTTC. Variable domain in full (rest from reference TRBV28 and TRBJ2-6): DVKVTQSSRYLVKRTGEKVFLECVQDMDHENMFWYRQDPGLGLRLIYFSYDVKMKEKGDIPEGYSVSREKKERFSLILESASTNQTSMYLCASRGTAGKANVLTFGAGSRLTVL.